Below, 15 T cell receptor beta chains from the same sample are listed, as sequenced in a study of early T cells in non-severe SARS-CoV-2 infection. TCRdb called the 5' RACE reads again in MiXCR, with one record for every CDR3 protein. The sample has tens of thousands of distinct CDR3 sequences, about 11% seen once. Sequenced input: whole blood. Receptor source: an adult who was a healthcare worker with PCR-confirmed SARS-CoV-2 infection or an uninfected control (not recorded which).

This clonotype has a handful of counts. The rearrangement links TRBV20-1 to TRBJ2-3; 7 bases align to TRBD2. The CDR3 loop spans 13 amino acids. With V trimmed by 3 bases and J by 1 base, 1 base remained unmatched. The germline gives CDR1 DFQATT, CDR2 SNEGSKA (reference sequence). CDR3 loop: CSASSGGTDTQYF. DNA for the CDR3: TGCAGTGCTAGCAGCGGGGGCACAGATACGCAGTATTTT.

This clonotype was detected only a few times. The chain employs TRBV19 and TRBJ1-6; possible D gene TRBD1, 6 bases. Germline-derived CDR1 and CDR2 are LNHDA and SQIVND (reference sequence). CDR3 length: 16 residues. V dropped 6 bases and J dropped 6 bases, with 18 bases sitting between them. The CDR3 reads CASSLTGAGGNSPLHF. The CDR3 DNA sequence: TGTGCCAGTAGCTTGACAGGAGCCGGGGGTAATTCACCCCTCCACTTT.

This clonotype was counted many times. This chain links TRBV6-2 or TRBV6-3 with TRBJ2-4, with D maybe TRBD2 (5 bases). CDR3 length equals 12 residues. Germline values: CDR1 MNHEY, CDR2 SVGEGT. Trimming pared 5 bases from V and 8 bases from J, leaving 10 bases between. CDR3 in DNA: TGTGCCAGCAGTCAAGGGAGAGACATTCAGTACTTC. Protein sequence: CASSQGRDIQYF.

A few counts support this clonotype. The chain uses TRBV12-3 or TRBV12-4 and TRBJ2-7, with 8 positions matching TRBD2. V trimming: 4 bases; J trimming: 6 bases; junction bases outside the gene matches: 2. This CDR3 has 12 residues. CDR3 sequence: CASSSTSAEQYF. DNA of the CDR3: TGTGCCAGCAGTTCGACTAGCGCCGAGCAGTACTTC.

This clonotype appeared many times. The chain carries TRBV6-1 and TRBJ1-6, with 10 bases aligning to TRBD1. V trimming: 6 bases; J trimming: 8 bases; junction bases outside the gene matches: 7. Germline V gene sequence: CDR1 MNHNS, CDR2 SASEGT. CDR3 length: 15 amino acids. CDR3 sequence reads: CASRETGGSYSPLHF. The DNA for the CDR3 is TGTGCCAGCAGGGAGACAGGGGGCTCTTATTCACCCCTCCACTTT.

There are a few counts of this clonotype. The chain combines TRBV12-3 or TRBV12-4 with TRBJ2-2; D remains ambiguous. The V end was cut by 6 bases, the J end by 5 bases, with 10 bases between. This CDR3 comprises 13 residues. The CDR3 DNA reads TGTGCCAGCAGCCTCGCCGAGACCGGGGAGCTGTTTTTT. It translates to CASSLAETGELFF.

Details on this clonotype: A read error may be the cause here, since a much bigger clone is one base away. The chain couples TRBV18 to TRBJ1-1, with D hard to call. V lost 1 base and J lost 0, with 12 bases in between. The CDR3 extends over 16 amino acids. Germline loops: CDR1 KGHSH, CDR2 LQKENI. The CDR3 loop is CASSPRSDQMNTEAFF. CDR3 nucleotide sequence: TGTGCCAGCTCACCACGTTCCGATCAGATGAACACTGAAGCTTTCTTT.

The sample holds many counts of this clonotype. V and J are TRBV2 and TRBJ1-4; the D gene is possibly TRBD1 (6 bases). CDR3 length equals 13 residues. Per the germline V gene, CDR1 is SNHLY and CDR2 is FYNNEI. Trimming took 7 bases from V and 4 from J, leaving 10 bases between them. Here the CDR3 reads CASTGASNEKLFF. The CDR3 DNA follows: TGTGCCAGCACAGGGGCTAGTAATGAAAAACTGTTTTTT.

This clonotype showed up many times. The CDR3 nucleotides are TGTGCCAGCAACGTCGGTTCCGGGGAGCTGTTTTTT. Encoded protein: CASNVGSGELFF. The V gene is TRBV6-1, the J gene TRBJ2-2; D is undetermined. V lost 7 bases to trimming and J lost 6 bases, with 9 bases between them. CDR1 and CDR2 (germline): MNHNS, SASEGT. The CDR3 is 12 amino acids.

This clonotype was counted between two and nine times. The chain carries TRBV7-9 and TRBJ1-1; 11 nucleotides agree with TRBD1. Trimming took 4 bases from V and 1 from J; bases not matched to a gene: 8. Germline lookup yields CDR1 SEHNR and CDR2 FQNEAQ (reference sequence). This CDR3 contains 17 residues. The DNA for the CDR3 is TGTGCCAGCAGCTCAGGACAGGGGGCGCGGGGGAACACTGAAGCTTTCTTT. Its protein is CASSSGQGARGNTEAFF.

Many counts were recorded for this clonotype. V is TRBV7-2 and J is TRBJ2-3; 13 bases are a match to TRBD2. Per germline, CDR1 SGHTA and CDR2 FQGNSA. The CDR3 runs to 17 residues. The V gene end was trimmed by 6 bases and the J gene end by 4 bases; junction bases not matched to a gene: 10. The CDR3 bases are TGTGCCAGCAGTGAAGGGTTACTAGCGGGAGGGGCAGATACGCAGTATTTT. Amino acids: CASSEGLLAGGADTQYF.

This clonotype has more than one count but fewer than ten. This rearrangement joins TRBV7-6 to TRBJ1-1, with D possibly TRBD1 on 6 matching bases. Trimming took 3 bases from V and 0 from J, leaving 11 bases between them. The CDR3 runs 15 residues. Per the germline V gene, CDR1 is SGHVS and CDR2 is FNYEAQ. The chain's CDR3 is CASSFGQTLNTEAFF. CDR3 in DNA: TGTGCCAGCAGCTTCGGACAGACGTTGAACACTGAAGCTTTCTTT.

This clonotype was recorded a few times. The rearrangement joins TRBV6-1 to TRBJ2-7; TRBD1 matches 7 bases. The CDR3 spans 13 residues. Trimming at V came to 6 bases and at J to 3 bases, leaving 5 bases not matched to a gene. Germline lookup yields CDR1 MNHNS and CDR2 SASEGT. CDR3 sequence: CASRPSGGYEQYF. The CDR3 DNA is TGTGCCAGCAGACCCTCAGGGGGCTACGAGCAGTACTTC.

The chain joins TRBV14 to TRBJ2-3; D perhaps matches TRBD1 (6 bases). The CDR3 contains 14 residues. The germline CDR1 and CDR2 sequences are SGHDN and FVKESK. Between the trimmed V and J ends, which lost 4 bases and 7 bases, there was a span of 15 bases. The CDR3 nucleotides read TGTGCCAGCAGCCTACTCCTCGGGACATATACGCAGTATTTT. This codes for CASSLLLGTYTQYF.

This clonotype was recorded many times. The chain joins TRBV18 to TRBJ1-2, with a weak D call TRBD1 (6 bases). Trimming removed 5 bases at V and 5 bases at J, with 12 bases between. Looked up from germline, CDR1 is KGHSH and CDR2 is LQKENI. The CDR3 sequence is 13 residues long. DNA for the CDR3: TGTGCCAGCTCAGGGGGCGTTCGATATGGCTACACCTTC. It codes for CASSGGVRYGYTF.